This is a list of T cell receptor beta chains from one sample in a study of T cells in localized non-small cell lung cancer. Sequencing used immunoSEQ multiplex PCR; TCRdb keeps in-frame clones, though not all of them. Of some 22,000 clones listed, roughly 87% are singletons. The source was peripheral blood, collected before any cancer treatment. The receptor source for this set is a male donor aged 60 or older with stage I squamous cell lung carcinoma. CDR3s include the opening cysteine and the closing phenylalanine or tryptophan. The order of the fields is V gene, D gene, J gene, clone size, CDR3 DNA, CDR3 protein. The D gene is left open where the match is weak. Size is omitted from some rows. Given values are once, few, many or a class for expanded clones.

TRBV9	.	TRBJ2-5	.	TGTGCCAGCAGCGTACCCAGAGAGACCCAGTACTTC	CASSVPRETQYF
TRBV5-6	.	TRBJ1-6	.	TGTGCCAGCAGCTTGATCAGCTCCTATAATTCACCCCTCCACTTT	CASSLISSYNSPLHF
TRBV27	TRBD1	TRBJ2-5	.	TGTGCCAGCAGTTTCGCAGGGGGTGACGGAGAGACCCAGTACTTC	CASSFAGGDGETQYF
TRBV29-1	.	TRBJ1-1	.	TGCAGCTCCCGGGGCGGTGGTTCCCCTGAAGCTTTCTTT	CSSRGGGSPEAFF
TRBV7-8	.	TRBJ1-2	.	TGTGCCAGCAGTGTTCCGGGACACAACTATGGCTACACCTTC	CASSVPGHNYGYTF
TRBV2	TRBD2	TRBJ2-7	.	TGTGCCAGCCAGCATCCCATAGGACTAGCGGGAAGCTACGAGCAGTACTTC	CASQHPIGLAGSYEQYF
TRBV19	TRBD2	TRBJ2-1	.	TGTGCCAGCTCTAGCGGGGGGTACAATGAGCAGTTCTTC	CASSSGGYNEQFF
TRBV5-6	TRBD2	TRBJ2-1	.	TGTGCCAGCAGCTGGGGTTTTGGGCGGGAGGGCAATGAGCAGTTCTTC	CASSWGFGREGNEQFF
TRBV6-5	TRBD2	TRBJ2-1	few	TGTGCCAGCAGTCGTACTAGCGGGGGGGCATATGAGCAGTTCTTC	CASSRTSGGAYEQFF
TRBV28	.	TRBJ2-7	.	TGTGCCAGCAGTCCTCCAAGACTGGGGAAGGAGCAGTACTTC	CASSPPRLGKEQYF
TRBV29-1	TRBD1	TRBJ1-1	.	TGCAGCGTTGGGGGGACAGGGGGCAATACTGAAGCTTTCTTT	CSVGGTGGNTEAFF
TRBV15	.	TRBJ1-4	few	TGTGCCACCAGCACAGTGTTTAATGAAAAACTGTTTTTT	CATSTVFNEKLFF